The T cell receptor (beta chain) under discussion was sequenced for a study of technical replicates of blood from several donors. Data came from immunoSEQ multiplex PCR; TCRdb stores just in-frame clones and leaves some out. The sample consists of 55,000 to 65,000 clones, 75% to 90% of them appearing once. The CDR3 has 12 residues. Germline assignment: CDR1 MNHNY and CDR2 SVGAGI (reference sequence). After removal of 5 bases from V and 6 bases from J, the junction contained 0 bases not matched to a gene. J is TRBJ1-1 and V is TRBV6-6; TRBD1 matches at 10 bases. The sequenced material came from PBMCs. The sequence was obtained from a human donor in good health. Some clones in this sample may be carry-over from other donors' samples. The CDR3 nucleotides read TGTGCCAGCAGTGGACAGGGGGCTGAAGCTTTCTTT. Amino acid sequence: CASSGQGAEAFF.